One and the same sample provided the 5 T cell receptor beta chains below, sequenced in a study of T cells expressing NK-cell markers. TCRdb reprocessed the 5' RACE reads; each CDR3 protein has one entry and no DNA is given. The sample holds about 460,000 distinct CDR3 sequences. Sequencing was carried out using blood T cells: a sorted CD56 or NKG2C T cell subset, CD4+ or CD8+ T cells, or bulk PBMC T cells (not recorded which). Source of these receptors: a woman aged 50 to 60 in good health.

The chain joins TRBV6-2 or TRBV6-3 to TRBJ1-2; as DNA is missing, the TRBD1 call by TCRdb cannot be tested. The CDR3 spans 14 residues. The germline gives CDR1 MNHEY, CDR2 SVGEGT. The CDR3 is CASSYVPERYGYTF.

This chain joins TRBV20-1 and TRBJ2-1; TCRdb picks TRBD2, but there is no DNA to check that call. CDR1 and CDR2 from the germline V gene are DFQATT and SNEGSKA (reference sequence). The CDR3 is made up of 15 amino acids. The CDR3 loop reads CSASLRLGGSFEQFF.

The V and J genes are TRBV4-2 and TRBJ2-4; the D gene TCRdb calls, TRBD2, cannot be checked with no DNA. The CDR3 sequence is 21 residues long. Germline CDR1 and CDR2: LGHNA and YNFKEQ. CDR3 sequence: CASSQEAQREGRIPAKNIQYF.

This chain joins TRBV5-1 and TRBJ2-2; TCRdb picks TRBD1, but there is no DNA to check that call. Germline V gives CDR1 SGHRS, CDR2 YFSETQ. This CDR3 has 16 amino acids. This CDR3 reads CASSTRTGTNTGELFF.

The chain recombines TRBV23-1 with TRBJ2-7; TCRdb outputs TRBD2, but without DNA this stays unchecked. TRBV23-1 counts as an open reading frame of uncertain function. The CDR3 totals 12 residues. This CDR3 reads CASKLEGGEQYF.